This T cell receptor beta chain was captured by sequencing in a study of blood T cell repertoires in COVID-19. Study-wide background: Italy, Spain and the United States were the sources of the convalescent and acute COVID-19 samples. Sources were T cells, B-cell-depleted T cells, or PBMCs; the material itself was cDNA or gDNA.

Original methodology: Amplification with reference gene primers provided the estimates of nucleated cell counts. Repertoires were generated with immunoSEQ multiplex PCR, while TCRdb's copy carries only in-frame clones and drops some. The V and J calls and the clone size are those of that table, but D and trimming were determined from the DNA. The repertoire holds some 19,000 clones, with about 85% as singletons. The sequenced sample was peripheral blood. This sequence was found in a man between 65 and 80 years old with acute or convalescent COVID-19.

This chain's CDR3 is CASSPTSGRMDTQYF. DNA for the CDR3: TGTGCCAGCTCACCGACTAGCGGGAGAATGGATACGCAGTATTTT. The V gene is TRBV18, the J gene TRBJ2-3, with TRBD2 matching 12 bases. V dropped 3 bases and J dropped 6; count of bases not matched to a gene: 4. Germline-derived CDR1 and CDR2 are KGHSH and LQKENI. CDR3 length: 15 residues.